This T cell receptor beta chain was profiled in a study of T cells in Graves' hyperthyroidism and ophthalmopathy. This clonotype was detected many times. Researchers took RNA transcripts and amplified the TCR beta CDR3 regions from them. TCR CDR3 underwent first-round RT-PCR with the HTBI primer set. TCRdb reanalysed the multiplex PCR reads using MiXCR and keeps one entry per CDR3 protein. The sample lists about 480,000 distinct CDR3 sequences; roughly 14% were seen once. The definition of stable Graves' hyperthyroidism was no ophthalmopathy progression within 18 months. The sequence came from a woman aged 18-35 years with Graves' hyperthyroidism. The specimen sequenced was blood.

Here the CDR3 reads CAWSVPGTANYGYTF. The CDR3 coding sequence is TGTGCCTGGAGTGTACCCGGGACGGCTAACTATGGCTACACCTTC. J is TRBJ1-2 and V is TRBV30, with D possibly matching TRBD1 (5 bases). The V gene lost 0 bases and the J gene lost 0 bases, with 11 bases spanning the gap. The CDR3 covers 15 residues. Germline V gene data show CDR1 as GTSNPN and CDR2 as SVGIG (reference sequence).